The clone carrying this T cell receptor beta chain has ten or more counts. Its target is unknown. Construction of TCR beta libraries was performed using quantitative 5'-RACE with molecular barcodes. TCRdb ran MiXCR on the 5' RACE reads and lists one entry per CDR3 protein. The data show just under 95,000 distinct CDR3 sequences, just under 9% seen once. The record originates from a study of CD8 T cells in ankylosing spondylitis. Findings and caveats of the study: Researchers report that disease-linked clones proved CD8+ and relatively rare in peripheral blood. There was reportedly significant enrichment of clones that were disease-linked in matched ankylosing spondylitis synovial fluid. Several highly homologous variants made up a TCR beta motif that seemed to typify ankylosing spondylitis blood.

V was pared by 5 bases and J by 2 bases, with 13 bases between. Germline-derived CDR1 and CDR2 are MNHEY and SVGAGI. This CDR3 contains 15 residues. The clonotype originates from a male donor with ankylosing spondylitis or in good health (not recorded which). The chain is built from TRBV6-5 and TRBJ2-1; D possibly corresponds to TRBD1 (7 bases). Sequencing input: blood, either unsorted or a sorted T cell fraction (not recorded which). CDR3 sequence (DNA): TGTGCCAGCAGTCGGGGCGGGACAGCCTACAATGAGCAGTTCTTC. Protein: CASSRGGTAYNEQFF.